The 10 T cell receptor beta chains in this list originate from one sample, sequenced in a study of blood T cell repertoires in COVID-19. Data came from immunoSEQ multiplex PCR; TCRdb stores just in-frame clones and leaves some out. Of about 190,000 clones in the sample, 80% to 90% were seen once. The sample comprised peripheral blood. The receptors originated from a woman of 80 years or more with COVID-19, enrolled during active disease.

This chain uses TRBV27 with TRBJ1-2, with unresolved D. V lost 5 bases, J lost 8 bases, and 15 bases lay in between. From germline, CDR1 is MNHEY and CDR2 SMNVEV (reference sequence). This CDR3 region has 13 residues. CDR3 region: CASSPRTTGGYTF. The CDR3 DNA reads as TGTGCCAGCAGTCCTCGGACCACGGGAGGCTACACCTTC.

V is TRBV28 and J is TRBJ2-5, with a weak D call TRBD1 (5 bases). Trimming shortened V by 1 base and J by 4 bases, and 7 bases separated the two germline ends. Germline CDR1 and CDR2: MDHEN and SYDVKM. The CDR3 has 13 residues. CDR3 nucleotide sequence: TGTGCCAGCAGTTTATCCAGGGCAGAGACCCAGTACTTC. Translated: CASSLSRAETQYF.

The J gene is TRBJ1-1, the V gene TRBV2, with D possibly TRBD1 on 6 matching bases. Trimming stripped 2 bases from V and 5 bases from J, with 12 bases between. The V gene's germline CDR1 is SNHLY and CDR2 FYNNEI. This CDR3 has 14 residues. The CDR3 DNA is TGTGCCAGCAGTGAAAGAAGGGGGAGAACTGAAGCTTTCTTT. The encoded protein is CASSERRGRTEAFF.

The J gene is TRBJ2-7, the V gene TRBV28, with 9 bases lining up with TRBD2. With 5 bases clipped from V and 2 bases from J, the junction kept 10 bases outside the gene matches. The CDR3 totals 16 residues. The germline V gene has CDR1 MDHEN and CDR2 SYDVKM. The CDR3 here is CASSRVSGRTAYEQYF. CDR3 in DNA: TGTGCCAGCAGTCGGGTTAGCGGGAGAACTGCCTACGAGCAGTACTTC.

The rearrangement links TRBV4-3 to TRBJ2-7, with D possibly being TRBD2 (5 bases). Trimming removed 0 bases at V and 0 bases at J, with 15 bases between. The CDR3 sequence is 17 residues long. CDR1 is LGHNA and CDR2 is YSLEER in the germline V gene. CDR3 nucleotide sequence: TGCGCCAGCAGCCAAGATTGGGCTAGCCGAAGCTCCTACGAGCAGTACTTC. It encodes CASSQDWASRSSYEQYF.

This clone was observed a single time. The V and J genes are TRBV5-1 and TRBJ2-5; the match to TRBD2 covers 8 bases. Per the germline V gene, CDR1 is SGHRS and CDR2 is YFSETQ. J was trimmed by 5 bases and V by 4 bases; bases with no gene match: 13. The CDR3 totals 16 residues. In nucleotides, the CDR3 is TGCGCCAGCAGCACCACCCCGCGGGGGGAGGCGGAGACCCAGTACTTC. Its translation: CASSTTPRGEAETQYF.

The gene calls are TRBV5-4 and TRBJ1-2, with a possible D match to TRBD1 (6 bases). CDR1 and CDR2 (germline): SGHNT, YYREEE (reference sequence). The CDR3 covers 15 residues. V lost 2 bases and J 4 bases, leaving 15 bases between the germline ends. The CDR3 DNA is TGTGCCAGCAGCTTACTCCCCCAGGGGTCCTATGGCTACACCTTC. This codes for CASSLLPQGSYGYTF.

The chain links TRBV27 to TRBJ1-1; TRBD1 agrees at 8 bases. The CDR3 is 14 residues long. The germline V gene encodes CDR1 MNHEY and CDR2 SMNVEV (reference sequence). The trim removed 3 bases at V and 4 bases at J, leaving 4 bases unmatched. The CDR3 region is CASSFQGAPTEAFF. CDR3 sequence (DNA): TGTGCCAGCAGTTTTCAGGGGGCGCCCACTGAAGCTTTCTTT.

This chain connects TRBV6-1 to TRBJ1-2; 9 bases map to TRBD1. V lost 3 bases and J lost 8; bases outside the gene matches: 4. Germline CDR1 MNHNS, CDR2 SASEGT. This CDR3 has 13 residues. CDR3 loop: CASSETGGRGYTF. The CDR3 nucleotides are TGTGCCAGCAGTGAGACAGGGGGTAGGGGCTACACCTTC.

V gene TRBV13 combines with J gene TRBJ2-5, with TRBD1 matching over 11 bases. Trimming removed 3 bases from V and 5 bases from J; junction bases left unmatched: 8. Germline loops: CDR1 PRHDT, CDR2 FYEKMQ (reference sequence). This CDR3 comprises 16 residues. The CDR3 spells CASSLNGQGAGETQYF. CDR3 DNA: TGTGCCAGCAGCTTGAACGGACAGGGGGCTGGGGAGACCCAGTACTTC.